This T cell receptor (beta chain) was found in a study of T cell responses to AZD1222 COVID-19 vaccine. CDR1 is SGHRS and CDR2 is YFSETQ in the germline V gene. The V end was cut by 2 bases, the J end by 6 bases, with 2 bases between. The CDR3 has 11 residues. The repertoire was sequenced with immunoSEQ multiplex PCR; TCRdb's copy has only in-frame clones and lacks some. This table holds tens of thousands of clones, roughly nine tenths found once. Comment on this clone: Its target is unknown.

Second-dose schedules of about 4 or about 12 weeks were combined. The study, taken as a whole, reports: It should be noted that donors were predominantly white British and more often female, and clonal diversity was possibly underestimated. Receipt of two AZD1222 doses was followed by a rise in Spike-specific TCR breadth and depth.

This sequence joins TRBV5-1 and TRBJ2-2, with D unresolved. The sequence came from an adult who received the AZD1222 COVID-19 vaccine. Sequenced material: peripheral blood, taken 28 days after the second AZD1222 dose. The CDR3 DNA follows: TGCGCCAGCAGCTTCTCCGGGGAGCTGTTTTTT. As protein: CASSFSGELFF.